This T cell receptor beta chain stems from a study of siplizumab effects on memory and regulatory T cells. Study observations and caveats: A minor share of alloreactive clones matched unstimulated subsets.

Generated by immunoSEQ multiplex PCR, the TCRdb table keeps only in-frame clones and is missing some. In the table there are 100,000 or so clones, about nine tenths of which are singletons. About this clone: Antigen: not known.

The TCR sequence derives from a human donor in good health. Sequencing was done on a sample of CD4+ T cells sorted from blood.

CDR3 nucleotide sequence: TGTGCCAGCAGCTTAGACGCCGGGACTAGCCCCACAGATACGCAGTATTTT. Amino acid sequence: CASSLDAGTSPTDTQYF. The genes are TRBV11-2 and TRBJ2-3; 9 bases match TRBD2. CDR3 length equals 17 residues. With 0 bases clipped from V and 2 bases from J, the junction kept 6 bases outside the gene matches. Germline loops: CDR1 SGHAT, CDR2 FQNNGV.